These 18 T cell receptor beta chains came from one sample sequenced in a study of post-analysis software for immune sequencing data. Unique molecular identifiers tagged the TCR beta cDNA libraries. Each CDR3 protein is one row after TCRdb ran MiXCR on the PCR reads. This sample carries 650,000 to 850,000 distinct CDR3 sequences, roughly 50% of them seen once, and the ten largest clones take roughly 4.4%. Their antigen targets remain unknown. Notes on the study in general: Elevated frequency relative to controls characterized several TRBV segments in patients, TRBV5-6, TRBV5-1 and TRBV20-1 among them.

Material: blood. These receptors were collected from a girl aged 10 to 17 with multiple sclerosis.

This clonotype occurred a few times. The V and J genes are TRBV24-1 and TRBJ2-3, with D perhaps TRBD2 (6 bases). V was pared by 0 bases and J by 4 bases, with 16 bases between. The CDR3 is 17 residues long. The V gene's germline CDR1 is KGHDR and CDR2 SFDVKD. The DNA for the CDR3 is TGTGCCACCAGTGATTTGGGGGACTCTCTGGGGGCAGATACGCAGTATTTT. This translates into CATSDLGDSLGADTQYF.

The rearrangement links TRBV28 to TRBJ2-3, with unresolved D. The germline V gene has CDR1 MDHEN and CDR2 SYDVKM. The CDR3 is 13 amino acids. V gave up 5 bases and J gave up 6 bases, with 12 bases separating them. The CDR3 coding sequence is TGTGCCAGCAGTACCGGACCAACCGATACGCAGTATTTT. Encoded protein: CASSTGPTDTQYF.

This chain joins TRBV29-1 and TRBJ1-1; D perhaps matches TRBD1 (6 bases). CDR1 is SQVTM and CDR2 is ANQGSEA in the germline V gene. V was shortened by 4 bases and J by 3 bases, with 9 bases between the two germline ends. The CDR3 totals 12 residues. DNA of the CDR3: TGCAGCGTTGGTAGGGGGGACACTGAAGCTTTCTTT. It encodes CSVGRGDTEAFF. Filled out from reference TRBV29-1 and TRBJ1-1, the complete variable domain reads SAVISQKPSRDICQRGTSLTIQCQVDSQVTMMFWYRQQPGQSLTLIATANQGSEATYESGFVIDKFPISRPNLTFSTLTVSNMSPEDSSIYLCSVGRGDTEAFFGQGTRLTVV.

This chain connects TRBV28 to TRBJ1-2; weak D call: TRBD1 (6 bases). The CDR3 runs to 15 residues. Germline V lookup: CDR1 MDHEN, CDR2 SYDVKM. Trimming stripped 6 bases from V and 6 bases from J, with 20 bases between. CDR3 in amino acids: CASSPPFRDNDGYTF. For the CDR3, the DNA is TGTGCCAGCAGCCCCCCTTTTCGGGACAATGATGGCTACACCTTC.

The chain uses TRBV28 and TRBJ2-7; 7 bases map to TRBD2. CDR1 MDHEN and CDR2 SYDVKM come from the germline V gene. The CDR3 has 14 amino acids. V lost 5 bases and J lost 3; bases outside the gene matches: 7. In DNA, the CDR3 is TGTGCCAGCAGTCCCGGACTAGTGAACTACGAGCAGTACTTC. This codes for CASSPGLVNYEQYF.

The rearrangement links TRBV2 to TRBJ1-4; a weak D match, TRBD1 (5 bases). The CDR3 totals 15 residues. V dropped 5 bases and J dropped 4 bases, with 14 bases sitting between them. Per germline, CDR1 SNHLY and CDR2 FYNNEI. CDR3 in DNA: TGTGCCAGCAGTCCCGGGACCCGATATAATGAAAAACTGTTTTTT. Its translation is CASSPGTRYNEKLFF.

The rearrangement joins TRBV15 to TRBJ2-7, with a weak D call TRBD2 (5 bases). The CDR3 sequence is 16 residues long. Per the germline V gene, CDR1 is LNHNV and CDR2 is YYDKDF (reference sequence). The germline V and J ends were trimmed by 5 bases and 1 base, with 18 bases remaining between them. The CDR3: CATSRFLVAPSYEQYF. The CDR3 bases are TGTGCCACCAGCCGATTCCTCGTAGCGCCATCCTACGAGCAGTACTTC.

CDR3 sequence reads: CASSLASNYNEQFF. The CDR3 coding sequence is TGTGCCAGCAGCTTGGCGAGCAACTACAATGAGCAGTTCTTC. The rearrangement links TRBV5-8 to TRBJ2-1; D uncertain. Trimming removed 0 bases from V and 3 bases from J, with 7 bases in between. Germline V gene sequence: CDR1 SGHTS, CDR2 YDEGEE. This CDR3 has 14 residues.

V is TRBV27 and J is TRBJ2-2; D gene unclear. The CDR3 has 15 residues. Germline V gene lookup returns CDR1 MNHEY and CDR2 SMNVEV (reference sequence). Trimming stripped 3 bases from V and 0 bases from J, with 8 bases between. CDR3 residues: CASSLSSPNTGELFF. The CDR3 DNA sequence: TGTGCCAGCAGTTTGAGCAGCCCGAACACCGGGGAGCTGTTTTTT.

Concerning this clonotype itself: The germline gene is not matched at one end of the junction; a read error may be the cause. The chain employs TRBV4-1 and TRBJ2-1; maybe TRBD2 (6 bases). The CDR3 runs to 18 residues. The germline V gene has CDR1 MGHRA and CDR2 YSYEKL. CDR3 region: CASSHPLEAAGSYNEQLF. In DNA, the CDR3 is TGCGCCAGCAGCCACCCCCTGGAAGCGGCGGGGTCCTACAATGAGCAGTTATTC.

The CDR3 DNA follows: TGTGCCAGCAGCCTCACGGGGGTCGGACTAGCACTTCGCAATGAGCAGTTCTTC. Its translation: CASSLTGVGLALRNEQFF. This rearrangement joins TRBV7-3 to TRBJ2-1; 8 positions match TRBD2. V was pared by 5 bases and J by 6 bases, with 18 bases of the junction left unmatched. Germline V lookup: CDR1 SGHTA, CDR2 FQGTGA. The CDR3 sequence is 18 residues long.

This chain joins TRBV20-1 and TRBJ1-4; D remains ambiguous. Looked up from germline, CDR1 is DFQATT and CDR2 is SNEGSKA (reference sequence). The CDR3 is 15 amino acids. The germline V and J ends were trimmed by 0 bases and 6 bases, with 14 bases remaining between them. Here the CDR3 reads CSARDPRLLYEKLFF. The CDR3 DNA sequence: TGCAGTGCTAGAGATCCAAGGCTACTCTATGAAAAACTGTTTTTT.

This clonotype was observed a few times. V and J are TRBV7-2 and TRBJ2-7; D may be TRBD2 (5 bases). The CDR3 covers 15 residues. The germline V and J ends were trimmed by 4 bases and 0 bases, with 13 bases remaining between them. The germline V gene encodes CDR1 SGHTA and CDR2 FQGNSA. The CDR3 is CASSSAQRSSYEQYF. The DNA of the CDR3 is TGTGCCAGCAGCTCCGCCCAGCGGAGCTCCTACGAGCAGTACTTC.

The chain employs TRBV10-3 and TRBJ2-5, with D tentatively TRBD2 (5 bases). Trimming pared 4 bases from V and 2 bases from J, leaving 11 bases between. Per the germline V gene, CDR1 is ENHRY and CDR2 is SYGVKD. The CDR3 runs to 14 residues. CDR3: CAISVGGPQETQYF. Written as DNA, the CDR3 is TGTGCCATCAGTGTTGGCGGGCCGCAAGAGACCCAGTACTTC.

This clonotype turned up a few times. V and J are TRBV4-2 and TRBJ1-6, with D perhaps matching TRBD1 (5 bases). Germline values: CDR1 LGHNA, CDR2 YNFKEQ. The CDR3 loop spans 13 amino acids. With 4 bases removed from V and 10 bases from J, the gap between germline ends came to 11 bases. The CDR3 region has the DNA TGTGCCAGCAGCCGGGGGGTTTCCTCACCCCTCCACTTT. Translated, it gives CASSRGVSSPLHF.

The rearrangement uses TRBV7-8 and TRBJ1-4; D gene ambiguous. Germline V gene data show CDR1 as SGHVS and CDR2 as FQNEAQ. The CDR3 sequence is 17 residues long. Trimming left V 0 bases short and J 7 bases short, with 18 bases between. CDR3 nucleotides: TGTGCCAGCAGCTTAGCGTTTGGAGTTGTGTCGGCTGAAAAACTGTTTTTT. This codes for CASSLAFGVVSAEKLFF.

DNA for the CDR3: TGTGCCAGCAGCCAAAGGAGGGGGGGCTACGAGCAGTACTTC. Translated, it gives CASSQRRGGYEQYF. The rearrangement joins TRBV3-1 to TRBJ2-4, with a possible D match to TRBD2 (7 bases). The DNA end favors TRBJ2-7, so the J call may be wrong. Per the germline V gene, CDR1 is LGHDT and CDR2 is YNNKEL (reference sequence). CDR3 length: 14 amino acids.

This clonotype has only a few counts. The chain uses TRBV11-1 and TRBJ1-1; D gene uncertain. V dropped 5 bases and J dropped 4 bases, with 14 bases sitting between them. CDR3 length: 14 amino acids. Germline V lookup: CDR1 SGHAT, CDR2 FQDESV (reference sequence). As DNA, the CDR3 is TGTGCCAGCAGCGCAAGCCCGGAGGGCACTGAAGCTTTCTTT. Translation gives CASSASPEGTEAFF.